Each of the 22 T cell receptor beta chains below was sequenced from the same sample in a study of cytomegalovirus exposure and HLA in healthy donors. Primers: 60 Vbeta forward and 13 Jbeta reverse. This table comes from immunoSEQ multiplex PCR, and its TCRdb copy is limited to in-frame clones, with some not included. The sample consists of about 190,000 clones, roughly 75% of them appearing once. The specimen sequenced was PBMCs. The receptors here all came from a man under 40 in good health and CMV-seropositive.

V usage is TRBV11-2 and J usage is TRBJ2-1; tentative D call: TRBD1 (5 bases). V gave up 1 base and J gave up 1 base, with 11 bases separating them. The CDR3 loop spans 16 amino acids. Germline V gene data show CDR1 as SGHAT and CDR2 as FQNNGV. CDR3 sequence: CASSLAGSGSYNEQFF. The CDR3 nucleotides read TGTGCCAGCAGCTTAGCAGGGTCCGGGTCCTACAATGAGCAGTTCTTC.

This clone was seen only once. CDR3 DNA: TGTGCCAGCAGTGTAGCGGGAGGGCCGACAGATACGCAGTATTTT. This sequence encodes CASSVAGGPTDTQYF. The rearrangement links TRBV7-3 to TRBJ2-3, with TRBD2 matching over 11 bases. Per germline, CDR1 SGHTA and CDR2 FQGTGA. This CDR3 is 15 amino acids long. Trimming cost V 6 bases and J 3 bases; bases outside gene matches: 5.

This clone was found a few times. This chain joins TRBV11-1 and TRBJ2-7; maybe TRBD1 (5 bases). The V end was cut by 1 base, the J end by 2 bases, with 15 bases between. The CDR3 length is 16 residues. Germline assignment: CDR1 SGHAT and CDR2 FQDESV (reference sequence). The DNA of the CDR3 is TGTGCCAGCAGCTTAGAAGGGGTCACACAAACCTACGAGCAGTACTTC. The encoded protein is CASSLEGVTQTYEQYF. Full variable domain (outside the CDR3, taken from reference TRBV11-1 and TRBJ2-7): EAEVAQSPRYKITEKSQAVAFWCDPISGHATLYWYRQILGQGPELLVQFQDESVVDDSQLPKDRFSAERLKGVDSTLKIQPAELGDSAMYLCASSLEGVTQTYEQYFGPGTRLTVT.

The chain joins TRBV7-2 to TRBJ2-1; D remains unclear. The CDR3 totals 13 residues. CDR1 and CDR2 from the germline V gene are SGHTA and FQGNSA. V dropped 2 bases and J dropped 10 bases, with 12 bases sitting between them. Here the CDR3 DNA reads TGTGCCAGCAGCTTAATAGGAAGAGGCGAGCAGTTCTTC. Residues: CASSLIGRGEQFF.

The rearrangement joins TRBV7-3 to TRBJ1-1; no clear D gene. Trimming removed 0 bases at V and 5 bases at J, with 7 bases between. This CDR3 contains 13 residues. Germline CDR1 SGHTA, CDR2 FQGTGA. As DNA, the CDR3 is TGTGCCAGCAGCTTAACTACAGAAACTGAAGCTTTCTTT. It codes for CASSLTTETEAFF. Drawing the rest from reference TRBV7-3 and TRBJ1-1, the complete variable domain is GAGVSQTPSNKVTEKGKYVELRCDPISGHTALYWYRQSLGQGPEFLIYFQGTGAADDSGLPNDRFFAVRPEGSVSTLKIQRTERGDSAVYLCASSLTTETEAFFGQGTRLTVV.

The CDR3 nucleotides read TGTGCCAGCTCACCAGTGACAGGGACTGAAGCTTTCTTT. Translating gives CASSPVTGTEAFF. This chain joins TRBV18 and TRBJ1-1; 7 bases are shared with TRBD1. V dropped 2 bases and J dropped 5; count of bases not matched to a gene: 2. Germline CDR1 is KGHSH and CDR2 is LQKENI. The CDR3 extends over 13 amino acids. Combining the CDR3 with reference TRBV18 and TRBJ1-1 gives the whole variable domain NAGVMQNPRHLVRRRGQEARLRCSPMKGHSHVYWYRQLPEEGLKFMVYLQKENIIDESGMPKERFSAEFPKEGPSILRIQQVVRGDSAAYFCASSPVTGTEAFFGQGTRLTVV.

This chain joins TRBV5-1 and TRBJ2-5; TRBD2 is a possible D gene (5 bases). The CDR3 loop spans 13 amino acids. The germline gives CDR1 SGHRS, CDR2 YFSETQ. Trimming stripped 4 bases from V and 4 bases from J, with 11 bases between. CDR3 sequence (DNA): TGCGCCAGCAGCCGAGGGTGGGGAGAGACCCAGTACTTC. It is translated as CASSRGWGETQYF.

The rearrangement links TRBV5-1 to TRBJ1-2; TRBD1 agrees at 7 bases. After removal of 0 bases from V and 8 bases from J, the junction contained 7 bases not matched to a gene. The CDR3 runs 14 residues. CDR1 SGHRS and CDR2 YFSETQ come from the germline V gene. DNA for the CDR3: TGCGCCAGCAGCTTGGCCGTTCAGGGGGACGGCTACACCTTC. It is translated as CASSLAVQGDGYTF.

The V call is TRBV11-2, the J call TRBJ2-7; possibly TRBD2 for D (7 bases). The CDR3 sequence is 12 residues long. Germline CDR1 SGHAT, CDR2 FQNNGV. The V end lost 8 bases, the J end lost 4 bases, and 12 bases lay between the germline ends. CDR3 loop: CASEGGPYEQYF. CDR3 bases: TGTGCCAGCGAGGGGGGGCCTTACGAGCAGTACTTC.

The gene calls are TRBV7-8 and TRBJ2-7; D perhaps matches TRBD2 (5 bases). V shed 1 base and J shed 3 bases, with 10 bases lying between them. The CDR3 has 14 residues. CDR1 and CDR2 (germline): SGHVS, FQNEAQ. CDR3 residues: CASSLEAAGYEQYF. CDR3 DNA: TGTGCCAGCAGCTTAGAGGCCGCGGGCTACGAGCAGTACTTC.

The chain carries TRBV28 and TRBJ1-2; no clear D gene. CDR1 is MDHEN and CDR2 is SYDVKM in the germline V gene. This CDR3 has 13 amino acids. The V gene lost 5 bases and the J gene lost 8 bases, with 15 bases spanning the gap. The CDR3 DNA is TGTGCCAGCAGTCACGGGGTTAATAGGGGCTACACCTTC. The encoded protein is CASSHGVNRGYTF.

CDR3 nucleotides: TGTGCCTGGAGTCAACCGGGACACAATAATCAGCCCCAGCATTTT. It translates to CAWSQPGHNNQPQHF. J is TRBJ1-5 and V is TRBV30; tentatively, D is TRBD1 (6 bases). CDR3 length equals 15 residues. Germline CDR1 reads GTSNPN; CDR2 reads SVGIG (reference sequence). With 2 bases removed from V and 4 bases from J, the gap between germline ends came to 15 bases.

The J gene is TRBJ2-5, the V gene TRBV9, with 8 bases fitting TRBD1. The J call could be wrong; TRBJ2-7 is a better fit for the DNA end. In germline, CDR1 is SGDLS, CDR2 YYNGEE. The CDR3 sequence is 14 residues long. In nucleotides, the CDR3 is TGTGCCAGCAGCATAGGACAGGGCGAGTACGAGCAGTACTTC. It translates to CASSIGQGEYEQYF.

V and J are TRBV6-6 and TRBJ1-2; 8 bases agree with TRBD1. V lost 5 bases, J lost 3 bases, and 5 bases stayed unmatched. The CDR3 totals 14 residues. CDR1 and CDR2 (germline): MNHNY, SVGAGI (reference sequence). The CDR3 spells CASSTGGADYGYTF. As DNA, the CDR3 is TGTGCCAGCAGTACAGGGGGGGCTGACTATGGCTACACCTTC.

The chain combines TRBV7-2 with TRBJ1-1; D is ambiguous. The length of the CDR3 is 13 residues. Germline V gives CDR1 SGHTA, CDR2 FQGNSA. The ends were cut back, 5 bases at V and 0 bases at J, with 7 bases in the middle. CDR3 in amino acids: CASSPSLNTEAFF. The CDR3 bases are TGTGCCAGCAGCCCCTCCCTGAACACTGAAGCTTTCTTT.

The chain links TRBV2 to TRBJ2-1; 8 bases map to TRBD2. The V gene's germline CDR1 is SNHLY and CDR2 FYNNEI. With V trimmed by 3 bases and J by 8 bases, 0 bases remained unmatched. This CDR3 has 12 amino acids. In nucleotides, the CDR3 is TGTGCCAGCAGTGACGGGGGGGATGAGCAGTTCTTC. Protein product: CASSDGGDEQFF.

This chain joins TRBV6-5 and TRBJ1-1; possible D gene TRBD1, 6 bases. CDR1 and CDR2 (germline): MNHEY, SVGAGI. The CDR3 is 13 amino acids. V gave up 7 bases and J gave up 0 bases, with 9 bases separating them. The CDR3 nucleotides read TGTGCCAGCACCAGGACAGTGAACACTGAAGCTTTCTTT. It encodes CASTRTVNTEAFF.

There are a few counts of this clone. This chain connects TRBV11-2 to TRBJ2-7, with no clear D. Germline V lookup: CDR1 SGHAT, CDR2 FQNNGV. The CDR3 sequence is 11 residues long. Deletions cut 4 bases from V and 1 base from J, with 2 bases between. DNA for the CDR3: TGTGCCAGCAGCTCTTCCTACGAGCAGTACTTC. This translates into CASSSSYEQYF.

This clone was recorded a few times. The rearrangement joins TRBV29-1 to TRBJ1-5; 7 bases map to TRBD1. Germline V gene sequence: CDR1 SQVTM, CDR2 ANQGSEA. The V segment lost 6 bases and the J segment 5 bases; nucleotides outside the gene matches: 4. This CDR3 contains 12 residues. The CDR3 loop reads CSVGQLDQPQHF. The DNA for the CDR3 is TGCAGCGTGGGACAGTTAGATCAGCCCCAGCATTTT.

The V gene is TRBV6-6, the J gene TRBJ2-5, with D tentatively TRBD1 (6 bases). CDR3 length: 13 amino acids. The germline CDR1 and CDR2 sequences are MNHNY and SVGAGI (reference sequence). The V gene lost 6 bases and the J gene lost 5 bases, with 13 bases spanning the gap. CDR3 residues: CASSRSDRETQYF. The CDR3 nucleotides read TGTGCCAGCAGCCGATCTGACAGGGAGACCCAGTACTTC.

This chain links TRBV11-2 with TRBJ2-2; D is uncertain. The CDR3 totals 16 residues. The germline V and J ends were trimmed by 5 bases and 2 bases, with 15 bases remaining between them. Germline assignment: CDR1 SGHAT and CDR2 FQNNGV. In DNA, the CDR3 is TGTGCCAGCAGCCGGATAGCAGACGTCAACACCGGGGAGCTGTTTTTT. It is translated as CASSRIADVNTGELFF. The full variable domain, with the rest looked up from reference TRBV11-2 and TRBJ2-2, is EAGVAQSPRYKIIEKRQSVAFWCNPISGHATLYWYQQILGQGPKLLIQFQNNGVVDDSQLPKDRFSAERLKGVDSTLKIQPAKLEDSAVYLCASSRIADVNTGELFFGEGSRLTVL.

This clone has more than one count but fewer than ten. This chain joins TRBV2 and TRBJ2-7, with 8 bases identical to TRBD2. J lost 2 bases, V lost 3 bases, and 9 bases had no gene match. The CDR3 spans 16 residues. CDR1 SNHLY and CDR2 FYNNEI come from the germline V gene. The CDR3 reads CASSEAGGRRPYEQYF. DNA of the CDR3: TGTGCCAGCAGTGAGGCTGGCGGGAGGCGCCCCTACGAGCAGTACTTC.